The 16 T cell receptor beta chains below all came from one sample that was sequenced in a study of T-cell reconstitution after alpha-beta-depleted transplantation in children. Preparing the TCRbeta library involved the use of unique molecular identifiers. TCRdb fed the PCR reads into MiXCR, producing one record per CDR3 protein. The sample shows a few hundred thousand distinct CDR3 sequences, 13% of them seen only once. The specimen comprised PBMCs, mostly from graft donor cells, sampled 360 days after TCRalphabeta/CD19-depleted stem cell transplant. The receptors here all came from a male patient aged 10 to 17 who had a stem cell transplant for acute myeloid leukemia, so the T cells may come from the graft donor.

This rearrangement joins TRBV7-8 to TRBJ2-3; 9 bases are shared with TRBD1. This CDR3 region has 15 residues. Trimming at V came to 4 bases and at J to 1 base, leaving 3 bases not matched to a gene. Germline-derived CDR1 and CDR2 are SGHVS and FQNEAQ. This CDR3 is CASSSQGAGTDTQYF. CDR3 sequence (DNA): TGTGCCAGCAGCTCACAGGGGGCAGGCACAGATACGCAGTATTTT.

This chain uses TRBV18 with TRBJ2-7, with TRBD2 matching over 10 bases. Germline CDR1 is KGHSH and CDR2 is LQKENI. Germline trimming cut 0 bases from V and 6 bases from J; bases unmatched to any gene: 8. This CDR3 has 16 residues. CDR3 protein: CASSPPWLAGVPEQYF. The CDR3 nucleotides are TGTGCCAGCTCACCACCGTGGCTAGCGGGAGTTCCCGAGCAGTACTTC.

The gene calls are TRBV20-1 and TRBJ2-3, with D possibly being TRBD1 (5 bases). CDR1 is DFQATT and CDR2 is SNEGSKA in the germline V gene (reference sequence). The V and J ends lost 3 bases and 4 bases respectively, with 14 bases between them. CDR3 length: 14 residues. CDR3 coding DNA: TGCAGTGCTAGGGACATCTACCCCGCAGATACGCAGTATTTT. It codes for CSARDIYPADTQYF.

This chain connects TRBV7-3 to TRBJ1-6, with a weak D call TRBD1 (5 bases). V was trimmed by 5 bases and J by 10 bases, leaving 12 bases between them. In germline, CDR1 is SGHTA, CDR2 FQGTGA. CDR3 length: 13 residues. CDR3 DNA: TGTGCCAGCAGCCCCGAGACAGACTCACCCCTCCACTTT. Encoded protein: CASSPETDSPLHF.

This clonotype came up a few times. The CDR3 DNA reads TGTGCCAGCAGTTGGGGGGAGGGCCAATATTTGGCAGATACGCAGTATTTT. Amino acids: CASSWGEGQYLADTQYF. The chain has TRBV6-2 or TRBV6-3 and TRBJ2-3, with TRBD2 matching 7 bases. With 4 bases clipped from V and 4 bases from J, the junction kept 14 bases outside the gene matches. Germline V gene data show CDR1 as MNHEY and CDR2 as SVGEGT. CDR3 length: 17 amino acids.

This clonotype was detected a few times. The chain joins TRBV7-3 to TRBJ2-2; no clear D gene. Germline values: CDR1 SGHTA, CDR2 FQGTGA. The CDR3 is made up of 15 amino acids. Trimming left V 6 bases short and J 3 bases short, with 14 bases between. The CDR3 DNA reads TGTGCCAGCAGGGAAAGTGGGGTCGACACCGGGGAGCTGTTTTTT. The encoded protein is CASRESGVDTGELFF.

In this sample, this clonotype turned up once. V is TRBV28 and J is TRBJ1-1; 11 nucleotides line up with TRBD1. Germline CDR1 is MDHEN and CDR2 is SYDVKM. This CDR3 spans 17 amino acids. Germline trimming cut 1 base from V and 0 bases from J; bases unmatched to any gene: 4. The CDR3 here is CASSLSGTGGMNTEAFF. The DNA for the CDR3 is TGTGCCAGCAGTTTATCGGGGACAGGGGGGATGAACACTGAAGCTTTCTTT.

The chain joins TRBV2 to TRBJ2-7; possibly TRBD1 for D (6 bases). Trimming took 7 bases from V and 0 from J, leaving 16 bases between them. CDR3 length equals 15 residues. The germline V gene encodes CDR1 SNHLY and CDR2 FYNNEI. CDR3: CASTVTGSSSYEQYF. CDR3 DNA sequence: TGTGCCAGCACTGTGACAGGTTCTAGCTCCTACGAGCAGTACTTC.

Only a few counts were recorded for this clonotype. The chain uses TRBV5-1 and TRBJ2-2; 7 bases match TRBD2. V lost 0 bases and J lost 4; bases outside the gene matches: 6. This CDR3 contains 16 residues. Germline values: CDR1 SGHRS, CDR2 YFSETQ. The DNA for the CDR3 is TGCGCCAGCAGCTTGGTGCCCGGGAGGTTCACCGGGGAGCTGTTTTTT. Residues: CASSLVPGRFTGELFF.

This clonotype was seen many times. The chain carries TRBV3-1 and TRBJ1-1, with D tentatively TRBD1 (5 bases). Germline V gene data show CDR1 as LGHDT and CDR2 as YNNKEL (reference sequence). This CDR3 has 14 amino acids. Trimming took 1 base from V and 5 from J, leaving 11 bases between them. The CDR3 DNA sequence: TGTGCCAGCAGCCAAGCAGGGTCGGGTACTGAAGCTTTCTTT. Translated: CASSQAGSGTEAFF.

The chain combines TRBV19 with TRBJ2-7; D assignment may be TRBD1 or TRBD2 (5 bases each). The V and J ends lost 5 bases and 3 bases respectively, with 14 bases between them. The length of the CDR3 is 14 residues. CDR1 and CDR2 from the germline V gene are LNHDA and SQIVND (reference sequence). The CDR3 DNA reads TGTGCCAGTAGTGTCGCCGGGACCCTCTACGAGCAGTACTTC. It yields the protein CASSVAGTLYEQYF.

This clonotype has at least ten counts. The chain is built from TRBV27 and TRBJ2-5, with TRBD1 identical over 12 bases. Germline CDR1 is MNHEY and CDR2 is SMNVEV (reference sequence). V was pared by 5 bases and J by 3 bases, with 13 bases of the junction left unmatched. The CDR3 has 18 amino acids. CDR3: CASSPSGTGGVKEETQYF. The CDR3 DNA sequence: TGTGCCAGCAGTCCATCCGGGACAGGGGGCGTAAAGGAAGAGACCCAGTACTTC.

The rearrangement joins TRBV12-3 or TRBV12-4 to TRBJ2-7; 10 bases agree with TRBD1. The CDR3 has 15 amino acids. Trimming took 4 bases from V and 7 from J; bases not matched to a gene: 10. In nucleotides, the CDR3 is TGTGCCAGCAGTTACCCCGACAGGGGGCAGGGTGAGCAGTACTTC. This gives the protein CASSYPDRGQGEQYF.

This clonotype showed up just a few times. The chain recombines TRBV4-3 with TRBJ2-4, with D tentatively TRBD2 (5 bases). Trimming removed 2 bases at V and 0 bases at J, with 8 bases between. This CDR3 has 15 residues. The V gene's germline CDR1 is LGHNA and CDR2 YSLEER. The CDR3 DNA sequence: TGCGCCAGCAGCCAACTTGGACTAGCCAAAAACATTCAGTACTTC. Residues: CASSQLGLAKNIQYF.

This clonotype came up a few times. The chain carries TRBV28 and TRBJ2-7, with 8 bases aligning to TRBD2. After removal of 8 bases from V and 3 bases from J, the junction contained 6 bases not matched to a gene. The germline gives CDR1 MDHEN, CDR2 SYDVKM. This CDR3 has 13 amino acids. For the CDR3, the DNA is TGTGCCAGCGCCTCCCGGGGGGGCTACGAGCAGTACTTC. It encodes CASASRGGYEQYF. Complete variable domain (other parts from reference TRBV28 and TRBJ2-7): DVKVTQSSRYLVKRTGEKVFLECVQDMDHENMFWYRQDPGLGLRLIYFSYDVKMKEKGDIPEGYSVSREKKERFSLILESASTNQTSMYLCASASRGGYEQYFGPGTRLTVT.

The rearrangement uses TRBV5-5 and TRBJ1-1; 7 bases align to TRBD1. Germline V CDR1 and CDR2: SGHKS, YYEKEE (reference sequence). CDR3 length equals 15 residues. Losses at the gene ends were 1 base for V and 6 bases for J; bases not matched to a gene: 9. In DNA, the CDR3 is TGTGCCAGCAGCTTGATTGTGCAGGGGGGCCCTGAAGCTTTCTTT. Amino acid sequence: CASSLIVQGGPEAFF.